The 10 T cell receptor beta chains below come from one sample, sequenced in a study of beta chain features in type 1 diabetes (dated by TCRdb to the late 2010s). Library prep was done by the immunoSEQ multiplex PCR assay. The High Capacity cDNA Reverse Transcription Kit was used to reverse transcribe all of the isolated RNA, meaning that expressed TCRB transcripts were what got sequenced. TCRdb carries this immuneACCESS record with in-frame sequences only. Its versions omit some clonotypes, under half of them owing to an unresolved V gene in the studies checked, with the rest unexplained. For this sample the table gives about 340,000 clones, of which less than 9.5% were detected only once. The leading ten clones occupy roughly 0.44% of the sample. The sequenced sample was central memory CD4+ T cells from blood. The receptors here all came from a young woman in good health.

This clone has only a few counts. V usage is TRBV2 and J usage is TRBJ2-1; 8 bases map to TRBD2. After removal of 5 bases from V and 3 bases from J, the junction contained 6 bases not matched to a gene. The CDR3 runs 15 residues. Looked up from germline, CDR1 is SNHLY and CDR2 is FYNNEI. CDR3 DNA sequence: TGTGCCAGCAGTCGAAGGACTAGCAACTACAATGAGCAGTTCTTC. It specifies CASSRRTSNYNEQFF.

This clone was observed at least ten times. The V call is TRBV2, the J call TRBJ2-6; a possible D gene is TRBD1 (5 bases). The CDR3 is 17 residues long. V gave up 4 bases and J gave up 2 bases, with 15 bases separating them. Per the germline V gene, CDR1 is SNHLY and CDR2 is FYNNEI. For the CDR3, the DNA is TGTGCCAGCAGTGCTTCATCTGACAGACCTGGGGCCAACGTCCTGACTTTC. Translated, it gives CASSASSDRPGANVLTF. The full variable domain, in which reference TRBV2 and TRBJ2-6 provide the parts outside the CDR3, is EPEVTQTPSHQVTQMGQEVILRCVPISNHLYFYWYRQILGQKVEFLVSFYNNEISEKSEIFDDQFSVERPDGSNFTLKIRSTKLEDSAMYFCASSASSDRPGANVLTFGAGSRLTVL.

This clone occurred a few times. This chain joins TRBV2 and TRBJ2-1; no reliable D call. The V end was cut by 7 bases, the J end by 6 bases, with 10 bases between. CDR3 length: 12 residues. Germline loops: CDR1 SNHLY, CDR2 FYNNEI. The CDR3, as DNA: TGTGCCAGCACCAACGGACCCAATGAGCAGTTCTTC. This sequence encodes CASTNGPNEQFF.

This clone was picked up a small number of times. The chain employs TRBV18 and TRBJ2-4; TRBD2 aligns across 12 bases. This CDR3 has 19 residues. The germline V gene encodes CDR1 KGHSH and CDR2 LQKENI. After removal of 4 bases from V and 6 bases from J, the junction contained 16 bases not matched to a gene. The CDR3, as DNA: TGTGCCAGCTCACGAGTCCTAGCGGGAGGGCCACGGTTCGGAAACATTCAGTACTTC. This codes for CASSRVLAGGPRFGNIQYF.

The CDR3 region is CASSPDGGWLSNQPQHF. The CDR3 DNA reads TGTGCCAGCAGCCCCGACGGGGGCTGGTTGAGCAATCAGCCCCAGCATTTT. The chain couples TRBV7-9 to TRBJ1-5; D may be TRBD1 (6 bases). This CDR3 is built from 17 residues. Germline assignment: CDR1 SEHNR and CDR2 FQNEAQ (reference sequence). V was pared by 5 bases and J by 1 base, with 18 bases between.

The CDR3 sequence: CASSYSGRAGETQYF. CDR3 DNA: TGTGCCAGCAGTTACTCAGGCAGGGCGGGGGAGACCCAGTACTTC. This sequence joins TRBV6-5 and TRBJ2-5; D is possibly TRBD2 (6 bases). The germline gives CDR1 MNHEY, CDR2 SVGAGI. This CDR3 is 15 amino acids long. V was cut by 0 bases and J by 5 bases, with 13 bases left in between.

This chain uses TRBV5-1 with TRBJ2-5, with 10 nucleotides matching TRBD1. The CDR3 extends over 14 amino acids. Germline assignment: CDR1 SGHRS and CDR2 YFSETQ. V lost 0 bases, J lost 6 bases, and 2 bases stayed unmatched. CDR3 residues: CASSLGQGAKTQYF. The CDR3 bases are TGCGCCAGCAGCTTGGGACAGGGGGCAAAGACCCAGTACTTC.

The sample holds a few counts of this clone. J is TRBJ2-7 and V is TRBV27; 8 bases map to TRBD1. The V and J ends lost 6 bases and 5 bases, in that order; junction bases with no gene match: 12. CDR3 size: 15 residues. Germline loops: CDR1 MNHEY, CDR2 SMNVEV (reference sequence). The chain's CDR3 is CASSTSGQENNEQYF. In DNA form, the CDR3 reads TGTGCCAGCAGCACGTCGGGACAGGAAAACAACGAGCAGTACTTC.

V is TRBV5-4 and J is TRBJ2-1; TRBD2 agrees at 13 bases. The V and J ends lost 0 bases and 4 bases, in that order; junction bases with no gene match: 10. CDR3 length: 19 residues. The germline CDR1 and CDR2 sequences are SGHNT and YYREEE (reference sequence). As DNA, the CDR3 is TGTGCCAGCAGCTTGGCCTGGGGACTAGCGGGGAGACAGTACAATGAGCAGTTCTTC. It specifies CASSLAWGLAGRQYNEQFF.

This clone was counted at least ten times. The J gene is TRBJ2-7, the V gene TRBV29-1; D possibly uses TRBD1 or TRBD2 (5 bases each). V lost 4 bases and J lost 2, with 15 bases in between. The CDR3 consists of 14 residues. The V gene's germline CDR1 is SQVTM and CDR2 ANQGSEA. In DNA form, the CDR3 reads TGCAGCGTTGGAGGATCGTGGGGACCCTACGAGCAGTACTTC. Protein sequence: CSVGGSWGPYEQYF.